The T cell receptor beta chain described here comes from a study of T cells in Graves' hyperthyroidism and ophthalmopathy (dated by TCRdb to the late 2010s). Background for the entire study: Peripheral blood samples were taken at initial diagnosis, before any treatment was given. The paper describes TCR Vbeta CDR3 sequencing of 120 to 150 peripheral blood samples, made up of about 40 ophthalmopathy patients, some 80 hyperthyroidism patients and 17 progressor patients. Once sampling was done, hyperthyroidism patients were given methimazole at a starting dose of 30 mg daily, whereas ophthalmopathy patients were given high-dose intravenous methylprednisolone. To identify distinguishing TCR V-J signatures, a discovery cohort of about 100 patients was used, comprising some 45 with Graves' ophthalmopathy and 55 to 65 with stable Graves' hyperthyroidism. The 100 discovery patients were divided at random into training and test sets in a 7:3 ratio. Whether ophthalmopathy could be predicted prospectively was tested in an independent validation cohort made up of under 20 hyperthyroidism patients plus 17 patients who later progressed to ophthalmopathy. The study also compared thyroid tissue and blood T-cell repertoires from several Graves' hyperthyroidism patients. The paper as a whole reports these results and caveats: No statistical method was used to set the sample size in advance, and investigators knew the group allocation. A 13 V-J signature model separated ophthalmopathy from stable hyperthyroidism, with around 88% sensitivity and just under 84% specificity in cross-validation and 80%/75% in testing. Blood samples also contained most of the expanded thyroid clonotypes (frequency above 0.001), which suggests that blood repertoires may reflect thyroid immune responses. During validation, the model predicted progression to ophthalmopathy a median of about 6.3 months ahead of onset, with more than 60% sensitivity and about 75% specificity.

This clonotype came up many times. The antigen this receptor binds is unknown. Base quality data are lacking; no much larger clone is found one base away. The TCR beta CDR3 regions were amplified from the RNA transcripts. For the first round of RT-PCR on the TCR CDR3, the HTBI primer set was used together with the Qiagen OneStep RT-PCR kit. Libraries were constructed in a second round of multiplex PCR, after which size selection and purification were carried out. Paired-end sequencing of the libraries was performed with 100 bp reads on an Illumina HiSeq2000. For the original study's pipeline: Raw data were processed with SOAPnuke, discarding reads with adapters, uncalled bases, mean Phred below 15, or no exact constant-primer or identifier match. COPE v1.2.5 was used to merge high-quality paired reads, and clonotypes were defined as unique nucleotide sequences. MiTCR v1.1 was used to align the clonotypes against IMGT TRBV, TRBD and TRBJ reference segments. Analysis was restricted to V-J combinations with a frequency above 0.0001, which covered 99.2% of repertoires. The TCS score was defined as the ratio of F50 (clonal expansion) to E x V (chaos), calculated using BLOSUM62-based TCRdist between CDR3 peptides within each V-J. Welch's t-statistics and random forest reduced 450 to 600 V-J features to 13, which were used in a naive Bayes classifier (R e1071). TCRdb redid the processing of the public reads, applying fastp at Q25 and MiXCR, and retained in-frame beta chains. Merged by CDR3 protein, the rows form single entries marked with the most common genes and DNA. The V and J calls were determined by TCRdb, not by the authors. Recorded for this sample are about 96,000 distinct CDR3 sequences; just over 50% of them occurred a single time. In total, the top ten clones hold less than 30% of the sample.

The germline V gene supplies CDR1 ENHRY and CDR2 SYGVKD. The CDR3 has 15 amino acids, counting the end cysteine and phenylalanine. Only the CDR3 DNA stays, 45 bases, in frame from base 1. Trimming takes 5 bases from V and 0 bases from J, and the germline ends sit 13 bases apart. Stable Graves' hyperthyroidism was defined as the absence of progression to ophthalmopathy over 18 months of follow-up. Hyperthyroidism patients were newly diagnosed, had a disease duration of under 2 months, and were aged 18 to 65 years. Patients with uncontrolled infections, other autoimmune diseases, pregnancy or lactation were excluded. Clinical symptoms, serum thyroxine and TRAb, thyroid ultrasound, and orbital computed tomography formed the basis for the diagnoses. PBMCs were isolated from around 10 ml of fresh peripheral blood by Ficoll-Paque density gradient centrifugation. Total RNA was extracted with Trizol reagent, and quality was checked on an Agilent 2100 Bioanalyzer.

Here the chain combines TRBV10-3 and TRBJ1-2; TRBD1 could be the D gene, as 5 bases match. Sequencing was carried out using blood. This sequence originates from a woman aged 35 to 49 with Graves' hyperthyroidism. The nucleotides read TGTGCCATCAGTACCCGGGCAGGGACTAACTATGGCTACACCTTC. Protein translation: CAISTRAGTNYGYTF.